This T cell receptor beta chain was identified in a study of T-cell memory formation after mild COVID-19. Study summary: Clusters were largely donor specific.

This clonotype was detected once. No antigen is known for it. Study-wide findings and caveats: Clones from the second wave (peaking day 37) had unconfirmed SARS-CoV-2 specificity. The study detected some responding clones in pre-infection memory, suggesting cross-reactive memory joined.

Constant-segment primers and 5'RACE yielded cDNA libraries for TCR alpha and TCR beta, each carrying sample barcodes and UMIs. One entry per CDR3 protein results from TCRdb running MiXCR on the 5' RACE reads. Of about 210,000 distinct CDR3 sequences listed, approximately 30% are singletons. Germline-derived CDR1 and CDR2 are SGHVS and FNYEAQ. V was clipped by 5 bases and J by 2 bases; unmatched bases: 14. This CDR3 is 19 amino acids long. The sample was PBMCs or a T cell subset sorted from them (not recorded which). The chain recombines TRBV7-6 with TRBJ2-2; 10 positions agree with TRBD1. The source of this sequence is an adult woman who had mild COVID-19 (a few samples of this study predate the infection). Cell type and time point are not known. The CDR3 sequence: CASSPLQGTGVSNTGELFF. In DNA, the CDR3 is TGTGCCAGCAGCCCCCTCCAGGGGACAGGGGTTTCTAACACCGGGGAGCTGTTTTTT.